This record concerns one TCR beta chain sequence. Original processing notes: Estimation of nucleated cell counts relied on the amplification of reference gene primers. Using immunoSEQ multiplex PCR, the repertoire was profiled, and TCRdb retains in-frame clones only, with some absent. V, J and clone size derive from that table, while D and trimming were established from the DNA sequence. The data hold about 240,000 clones, with roughly four fifths observed a single time. This specimen comes from a study of blood T cell repertoires in COVID-19. Looking at the study overall: The origin of the acute and convalescent COVID-19 samples was the United States, Italy and Spain. Sample material is recorded as cDNA or gDNA derived from T cells, B-cell-depleted T cells, or PBMCs.

With V trimmed by 5 bases and J by 1 base, 3 bases remained unmatched. There are 15 residues in the CDR3. In germline, CDR1 is SNHLY, CDR2 FYNNEI. V and J are TRBV2 and TRBJ2-2; TRBD2 aligns across 8 bases. The source of this sequence is a woman younger than 30 with acute or convalescent COVID-19. Sequencing was performed on peripheral blood. The CDR3 reads CASSTLAENTGELFF. DNA of the CDR3: TGTGCCAGCAGTACACTAGCGGAGAACACCGGGGAGCTGTTTTTT.